Sequencing of this TCR beta chain was carried out in a study of PD-1 blockade in classical Hodgkin lymphoma. The repertoire was sequenced with immunoSEQ multiplex PCR; TCRdb's copy has only in-frame clones and lacks some. The table lists around 40,000 clones, roughly 73% of them singletons. This CDR3 comprises 13 residues. Germline CDR1 reads SGHNT; CDR2 reads YYREEE (reference sequence). Exposure to brentuximab vedotin varied, and each patient had relapsed following autologous stem cell transplantation. Notes on this clone: Mismatch with germline at one junction end may stem from a read error.

Source: peripheral blood mononuclear cells (PBMCs), taken at baseline. The V call is TRBV5-4, the J call TRBJ1-1, with D uncertain. This TCR was recovered from a human donor with classical Hodgkin lymphoma. The CDR3 loop is CASSQGSDTEAFF. CDR3 coding DNA: TGCGCCAGCAGCCAAGGAAGTGACACTGAAGCTTTCTTT.